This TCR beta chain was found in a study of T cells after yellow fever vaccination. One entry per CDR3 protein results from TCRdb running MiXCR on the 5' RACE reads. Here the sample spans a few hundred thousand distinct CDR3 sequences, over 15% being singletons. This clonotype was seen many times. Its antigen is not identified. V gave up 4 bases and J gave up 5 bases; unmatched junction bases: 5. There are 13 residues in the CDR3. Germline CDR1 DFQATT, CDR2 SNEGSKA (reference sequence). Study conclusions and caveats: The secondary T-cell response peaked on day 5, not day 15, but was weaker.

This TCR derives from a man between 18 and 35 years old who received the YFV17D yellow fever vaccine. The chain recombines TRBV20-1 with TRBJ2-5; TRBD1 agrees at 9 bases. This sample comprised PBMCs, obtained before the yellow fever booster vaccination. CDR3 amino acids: CSAKGTGMETQYF. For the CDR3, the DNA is TGCAGTGCTAAAGGGACAGGGATGGAGACCCAGTACTTC.